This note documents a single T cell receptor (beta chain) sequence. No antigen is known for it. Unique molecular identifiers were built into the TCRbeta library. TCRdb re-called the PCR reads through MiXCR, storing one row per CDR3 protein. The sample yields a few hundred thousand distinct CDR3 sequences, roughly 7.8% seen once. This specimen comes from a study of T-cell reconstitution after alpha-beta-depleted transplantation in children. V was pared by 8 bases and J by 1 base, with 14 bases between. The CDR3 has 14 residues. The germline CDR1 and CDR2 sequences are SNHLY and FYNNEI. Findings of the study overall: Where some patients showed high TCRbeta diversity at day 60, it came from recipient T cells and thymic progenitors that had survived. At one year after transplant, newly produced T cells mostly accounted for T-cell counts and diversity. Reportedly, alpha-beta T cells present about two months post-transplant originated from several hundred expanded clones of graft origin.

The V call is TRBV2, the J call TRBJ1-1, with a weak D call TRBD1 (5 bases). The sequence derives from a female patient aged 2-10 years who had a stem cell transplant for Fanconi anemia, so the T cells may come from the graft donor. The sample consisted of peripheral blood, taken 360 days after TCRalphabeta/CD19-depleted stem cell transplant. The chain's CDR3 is CASLRGAKNTEAFF. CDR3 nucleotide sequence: TGTGCCAGCCTCCGAGGGGCCAAGAACACTGAAGCTTTCTTT.